Included here is one T cell receptor beta chain sequence, with context. The data are from a study of blood T cell repertoires in COVID-19. Overall study: COVID-19 samples, acute and convalescent, were from the United States, Italy and Spain. T cells, B-cell-depleted T cells, or PBMCs provided the cDNA or gDNA that served as material.

The table came from immunoSEQ multiplex PCR; TCRdb's copy has only in-frame clones and leaves some out. The sample consists of 200,000 to 250,000 clones, roughly 86% of them appearing once. The V segment lost 6 bases and the J segment 8 bases; nucleotides outside the gene matches: 9. The CDR3 length is 13 residues. Membership in each cohort depended on participant-reported clinical history. V and J are TRBV12-3 or TRBV12-4 and TRBJ1-2; 7 positions agree with TRBD1. This clonotype was obtained from a man aged 18 to 30 with acute COVID-19. Sequenced: PBMCs or T cells enriched from blood (not recorded which). DNA of the CDR3: TGTGCCAGCAGCTCCACAGGGGTCTTAGGCTACACCTTC. Translating gives CASSSTGVLGYTF.